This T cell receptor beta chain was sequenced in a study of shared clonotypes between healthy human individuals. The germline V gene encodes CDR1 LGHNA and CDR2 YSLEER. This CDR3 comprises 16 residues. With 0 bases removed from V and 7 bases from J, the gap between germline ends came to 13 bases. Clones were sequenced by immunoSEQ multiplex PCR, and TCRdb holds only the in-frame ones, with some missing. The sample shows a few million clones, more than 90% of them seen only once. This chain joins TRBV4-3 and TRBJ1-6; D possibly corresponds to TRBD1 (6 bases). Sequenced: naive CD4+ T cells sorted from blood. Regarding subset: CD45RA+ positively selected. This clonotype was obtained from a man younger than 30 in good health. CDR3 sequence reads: CASSQEQQGFNSPLHF. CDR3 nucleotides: TGCGCCAGCAGCCAAGAACAACAGGGTTTCAATTCACCCCTCCACTTT.